The rows below give T cell receptor beta chains drawn from one sample of a study of vaccination and CD4 T cells after COVID-19. The antigens these receptors bind are not known. Using its own MiXCR run on the PCR reads, TCRdb lists one record per CDR3 protein. The sample has some 15,000 distinct CDR3 sequences; under 45% are singletons. Sequencing was carried out using cultured CD4+ T cells from blood. These receptors all come from a human donor with COVID-19. Each CDR3 is given with its conserved first and last residue.

V,J,CDR3
TRBV6-5,TRBJ1-3,CASSWDPRNTIYF
TRBV7-9,TRBJ2-2,CASSSLAGGTGELFF
TRBV6-4,TRBJ1-1,CASSSGPGNTEAFF
TRBV7-9,TRBJ2-2,CASSLQRTGTGELFF
TRBV14,TRBJ2-3,CASSTRVTDTQYF
TRBV20-1,TRBJ1-5,CSAPMAGGQPQHF
TRBV6-5,TRBJ2-5,CASSYEREGSYF
TRBV6-1,TRBJ2-6,CASSAFGASGANVLTF
TRBV5-1,TRBJ2-3,CASSLGGDTDTQYF
TRBV11-3,TRBJ1-2,CASTQGAALEYGYTF
TRBV2,TRBJ1-5,CASSVDGYSNQPQHF
TRBV6-5,TRBJ2-5,CASSYSSGAQPQETQYF
TRBV19,TRBJ2-1,CASSTGPGNEQFF
TRBV6-5,TRBJ1-3,CASSYDDRRSGNTIYF
TRBV2,TRBJ1-1,CASGVNTEAFF
TRBV11-3,TRBJ2-2,CASSSAGTGSGELFF
TRBV12-3/TRBV12-4,TRBJ1-2,CASSPRGYGYTF
TRBV6-1,TRBJ1-5,CASSVNRAGQPQHF
TRBV10-1,TRBJ2-7,CASSDEAYEQYF
TRBV23-1,TRBJ2-7,CASSQGSRDEQYF
TRBV27,TRBJ2-3,CASRPGTVTDTQYF
TRBV7-2,TRBJ2-5,CASSSRRSLETQYF
TRBV10-3,TRBJ2-1,CASSLRAGSYNEQFF
TRBV19,TRBJ1-4,CASSTPKGNNEKLFF
TRBV20-1,TRBJ1-1,CSARRDRGGVNTEAFF
TRBV6-1,TRBJ2-7,CASRGDRLHEQYF
TRBV7-6,TRBJ1-5,CASSLSTDQPQHF
TRBV7-2,TRBJ1-4,CASSLGPARNEKLFF
TRBV7-8,TRBJ2-7,CASSLQELGEQYF
TRBV20-1,TRBJ2-1,CSAIVTGTYNEQFF
TRBV19,TRBJ1-6,CATRLGGPKTPLHF
TRBV5-1,TRBJ2-3,CASSLAEGEGTDTQYF
TRBV29-1,TRBJ2-7,CSVEHGKGRAAGGLPKLGDEQYF
TRBV19,TRBJ1-2,CASSIGGQGMGRGYTF
TRBV6-5,TRBJ1-1,CASSYYTGNTEAFF
TRBV20-1,TRBJ2-7,CSARSPASYEQYF
TRBV27,TRBJ1-5,CASSERQGGGNQPQHF
TRBV19,TRBJ2-3,CASSIGGWGPTDTQYF
TRBV4-2,TRBJ1-1,CASSQRSGWSEAFF
TRBV6-1,TRBJ2-7,CASSEPTGPGEQHF
TRBV20-1,TRBJ2-5,CSASALAGAYGETQYF
TRBV12-3/TRBV12-4,TRBJ2-7,CASSQRDRDRNYEQYF
TRBV7-3,TRBJ1-4,CASSLSPASEKLFF
TRBV15,TRBJ1-2,CATSRAGKNLGYTF
TRBV23-1,TRBJ1-2,CAVSADTAGGYTF
TRBV6-1,TRBJ1-2,CASTQGLNYGYTF
TRBV7-3,TRBJ1-1,CASSVTHTTEAFF
TRBV11-3,TRBJ2-6,CASSLVGANVLTF
TRBV7-8,TRBJ2-1,CASRPGLAGLSSYNEQFF
TRBV7-6,TRBJ1-2,CASSFDRAGGYTF
TRBV7-2,TRBJ1-5,CASSLYGFNHQPQHF
TRBV7-8,TRBJ2-5,CASSLGLAVSQETQYF
TRBV9,TRBJ2-7,CASSAIRDYTYEQYF
TRBV27,TRBJ2-5,CASSLEPAGGHYQETQYF
TRBV7-2,TRBJ2-2,CASSLRQRNTGELFF
TRBV6-2/TRBV6-3,TRBJ1-5,CASHRTDSNQPQHF
TRBV20-1,TRBJ2-3,CSARASAGDTQYF